This T cell receptor beta chain was profiled in a study of T cell responses to AZD1222 COVID-19 vaccine. Per germline, CDR1 GTSNPN and CDR2 SVGIG (reference sequence). J lost 5 bases, V lost 3 bases, and 5 bases had no gene match. This CDR3 contains 14 residues. TCRdb keeps only in-frame clones here, not all; method: immunoSEQ multiplex PCR. This sample has more than 15,000 clones, with roughly 84% found just once. The chain has TRBV30 and TRBJ2-3; 10 nucleotides align to TRBD2. This sequence originates from an adult who received the AZD1222 COVID-19 vaccine. Material: peripheral blood, obtained 28 days after the second AZD1222 dose. The CDR3 reads CAWSLGLARDTQYF. The CDR3 DNA follows: TGTGCCTGGAGCTTGGGACTAGCGAGAGATACGCAGTATTTT.